This TCR beta chain was captured by sequencing in a study of blood T cell repertoires in COVID-19. In the source study's methods: Amplified reference gene primers provided the basis for estimating nucleated cell counts. The repertoire was sequenced with immunoSEQ multiplex PCR; TCRdb's copy has only in-frame clones and lacks some. V, J and clone size derive from that table, while D and trimming were established from the DNA sequence. Of 280,000 or so clones in the sample, 70% to 90% were seen once. Across fewer than 25 US areas, participants ranged in age from about 18 to 90 years. Specimen: PBMCs or T cells enriched from blood (not recorded which). This clonotype was sampled from a man between 25 and 39 years old who had recovered from COVID-19.

CDR3 in amino acids: CASIRQTGGLDEQYF. The CDR3 bases are TGTGCCAGCATCCGGCAGACAGGGGGGCTAGACGAGCAGTACTTC. The chain carries TRBV2 and TRBJ2-7, with 9 bases fitting TRBD1. CDR3 length equals 15 residues. In germline, CDR1 is SNHLY, CDR2 FYNNEI. With 7 bases clipped from V and 5 bases from J, the junction kept 12 bases outside the gene matches.